These 28 T cell receptor beta chains were all obtained from the same sample, sequenced in a study of neurological immune-mediated disorders. TCRdb re-called the 5' RACE reads through MiXCR, storing one row per CDR3 protein. The sample lists about 33,000 distinct CDR3 sequences, more than 1.3% occurring once. Sequencing was done on a sample of PBMCs. The origin of the receptors is a woman in her 30s with multiple sclerosis.

This clonotype was seen at least ten times. The chain combines TRBV7-2 with TRBJ2-7; D not certain. Germline-derived CDR1 and CDR2 are SGHTA and FQGNSA. This CDR3 has 14 amino acids. The V end lost 3 bases, the J end lost 4 bases, and 13 bases lay between the germline ends. CDR3 residues: CASSFGSVLYEQYF. For the CDR3, the DNA is TGTGCCAGCAGCTTCGGGTCGGTCCTTTACGAGCAGTACTTC.

This clonotype was picked up many times. The rearrangement joins TRBV5-6 to TRBJ1-1; 9 bases map to TRBD1. Germline CDR1 is SGHDT and CDR2 is YYEEEE. Trimming removed 4 bases from V and 4 bases from J; junction bases left unmatched: 5. The CDR3 has 14 residues. The CDR3 region is CASSLGQGTTEAFF. The CDR3 DNA reads as TGTGCCAGCAGCCTGGGACAGGGAACCACTGAAGCTTTCTTT.

At least ten counts were recorded for this clonotype. V is TRBV7-3 and J is TRBJ1-1; no clear D gene. Germline CDR1 reads SGHTA; CDR2 reads FQGTGA. Trimming shortened V by 5 bases and J by 0 bases, and 13 bases separated the two germline ends. The CDR3 runs to 15 residues. The CDR3 DNA sequence: TGTGCCAGCAGCCGACCGGGAGTATTGAACACTGAAGCTTTCTTT. Its protein is CASSRPGVLNTEAFF.

This clonotype has at least ten counts. V is TRBV6-1 and J is TRBJ2-7; D remains ambiguous. Germline assignment: CDR1 MNHNS and CDR2 SASEGT. The CDR3 totals 13 residues. The CDR3, as DNA: TGTGCAGCTTCGGCCAGCTTTTACTACGAGCAGTACTTC. Encoded protein: CAASASFYYEQYF.

This clonotype came up many times. This rearrangement joins TRBV5-1 to TRBJ1-2; TRBD1 matches 8 bases. The CDR3 is 14 amino acids. Germline V CDR1 and CDR2: SGHRS, YFSETQ. V lost 4 bases, J lost 7 bases, and 9 bases stayed unmatched. This CDR3 is CASSPGQALGGYTF. CDR3 DNA sequence: TGCGCCAGCAGCCCGGGACAGGCCTTAGGTGGCTACACCTTC.

This clonotype showed up many times. The CDR3: CASSLSKGDEKLFF. The CDR3 DNA sequence: TGTGCCAGCAGCTTAAGCAAGGGGGATGAAAAACTGTTTTTT. The genes are TRBV7-9 and TRBJ1-4; D is possibly TRBD1 (6 bases). The V end was cut by 2 bases, the J end by 6 bases, with 10 bases between. The germline gives CDR1 SEHNR, CDR2 FQNEAQ (reference sequence). CDR3 length: 14 residues.

This clonotype was detected many times. The J gene is TRBJ1-6, the V gene TRBV4-1, with D hard to call. V gave up 1 base and J gave up 7 bases, with 14 bases separating them. Germline CDR1 and CDR2: MGHRA and YSYEKL. This CDR3 is 16 amino acids long. CDR3 in amino acids: CASSQGAVEKNSPLHF. For the CDR3, the DNA is TGCGCCAGCAGCCAAGGAGCGGTGGAGAAGAATTCACCCCTCCACTTT.

This clonotype was seen repeatedly, ten times or more. The chain is built from TRBV6-5 and TRBJ2-1; 7 bases are a match to TRBD2. The V gene's germline CDR1 is MNHEY and CDR2 SVGAGI. V trimming: 5 bases; J trimming: 9 bases; junction bases outside the gene matches: 22. The CDR3 totals 18 residues. The CDR3 protein is CASSPNRRTRGLVGEQFF. DNA of the CDR3: TGTGCCAGCAGTCCCAACCGCAGGACTAGAGGGTTGGTTGGTGAGCAGTTCTTC.

In this sample, this clonotype turned up many times. The chain uses TRBV25-1 and TRBJ2-7; D is possibly TRBD1 or TRBD2 (5 bases each). Germline V gives CDR1 MGHDK, CDR2 SYGVNS. Trimming cost V 6 bases and J 11 bases, with 20 bases left between them. The CDR3 runs 13 residues. In DNA, the CDR3 is TGTGCCAGCAGGCGAGGGGCAGGTTCGGTTGAGTACTTC. This gives the protein CASRRGAGSVEYF.

This clonotype was counted at least ten times. This chain connects TRBV11-2 to TRBJ2-3; D possibly matches TRBD1 or TRBD2 (5 bases each). CDR1 and CDR2 from the germline V gene are SGHAT and FQNNGV. Trimming pared 0 bases from V and 2 bases from J, leaving 9 bases between. The CDR3 consists of 15 residues. This CDR3 is CASSLDSGTTDTQYF. CDR3 nucleotide sequence: TGTGCCAGCAGCTTAGATTCCGGGACCACAGATACGCAGTATTTT.

This clonotype was counted ten times or more. The rearrangement joins TRBV9 to TRBJ2-7; D is ambiguous. From germline, CDR1 is SGDLS and CDR2 YYNGEE. V gave up 4 bases and J gave up 4 bases, with 15 bases separating them. The CDR3 is 14 residues long. This CDR3 reads CASSPLKGWYEQYF. As DNA, the CDR3 is TGTGCCAGCAGCCCCCTAAAGGGATGGTACGAGCAGTACTTC.

Ten or more counts support this clonotype. The CDR3 loop is CASQPGLPNEKLFF. In DNA form, the CDR3 reads TGTGCCAGCCAGCCGGGACTTCCAAATGAAAAACTGTTTTTT. V is TRBV7-2 and J is TRBJ1-4, with a weak D call TRBD1 (5 bases). CDR3 length equals 14 residues. Per the germline V gene, CDR1 is SGHTA and CDR2 is FQGNSA. V was pared by 8 bases and J by 5 bases, with 15 bases between.

At least ten counts were recorded for this clonotype. DNA of the CDR3: TGTGCCAGCAGTGAGGGCAGAAGCCATGAGCAGTTCTTC. As protein: CASSEGRSHEQFF. This chain links TRBV2 with TRBJ2-1; D unclear. With 3 bases removed from V and 8 bases from J, the gap between germline ends came to 11 bases. The length of the CDR3 is 13 residues. Germline values: CDR1 SNHLY, CDR2 FYNNEI. The full variable domain, in which reference TRBV2 and TRBJ2-1 provide the parts outside the CDR3, is EPEVTQTPSHQVTQMGQEVILRCVPISNHLYFYWYRQILGQKVEFLVSFYNNEISEKSEIFDDQFSVERPDGSNFTLKIRSTKLEDSAMYFCASSEGRSHEQFFGPGTRLTVL.

This clonotype was seen at least ten times. The DNA for the CDR3 is TGTGCCAGCAGCGCGGGACAGGGTCCAGATACGCAGTATTTT. This gives the protein CASSAGQGPDTQYF. The chain combines TRBV9 with TRBJ2-3; 9 bases fit TRBD1. This CDR3 is 14 amino acids long. Germline V gives CDR1 SGDLS, CDR2 YYNGEE. The trim removed 3 bases at V and 4 bases at J, leaving 3 bases unmatched.

Regarding this clonotype: A much larger clone differs by one base, so this may be a read error. The V gene is TRBV25-1, the J gene TRBJ1-5, with no clear D. Germline V gene sequence: CDR1 MGHDK, CDR2 SYGVNS. This CDR3 has 12 amino acids. CDR3 residues: CASSESNQSQHF. The CDR3 region has the DNA TGTGCCAGCAGTGAATCCAATCAGTCCCAGCATTTT.

This clonotype showed up many times. The rearrangement joins TRBV12-3 or TRBV12-4 to TRBJ1-2; D is ambiguous. V lost 7 bases to trimming and J lost 7 bases, with 22 bases between them. This CDR3 has 15 amino acids. CDR3 nucleotides: TGTGCCAGCAACTCTTCCGCGGCCCGGATCTTTGGCTACACCTTC. Translating it yields CASNSSAARIFGYTF.

This clonotype has a count of ten or more. The chain employs TRBV27 and TRBJ1-5; D gene unclear. The germline V gene has CDR1 MNHEY and CDR2 SMNVEV (reference sequence). There are 14 residues in the CDR3. Trimming took off 6 bases at V and 2 bases at J, with 11 bases between the two ends. CDR3 nucleotides: TGTGCCAGCAGCCGAAGGGCGGGCAATCAGCCCCAGCATTTT. Translated, it gives CASSRRAGNQPQHF.

This clonotype was counted many times. The chain recombines TRBV5-1 with TRBJ1-3, with D perhaps TRBD1 (6 bases). V shed 4 bases and J shed 3 bases, with 11 bases lying between them. CDR1 and CDR2 (germline): SGHRS, YFSETQ. The length of the CDR3 is 14 residues. The CDR3 here is CASSPGAGGNTIYF. As DNA, the CDR3 is TGCGCCAGCAGCCCGGGGGCAGGTGGAAACACCATATATTTT.

This clonotype was counted many times. This chain connects TRBV20-1 to TRBJ1-6; the match to TRBD1 covers 7 bases. Germline CDR1 reads DFQATT; CDR2 reads SNEGSKA (reference sequence). The length of the CDR3 is 13 residues. After removal of 4 bases from V and 7 bases from J, the junction contained 4 bases not matched to a gene. The CDR3: CSAKGQLNSPLHF. The CDR3 nucleotides are TGCAGTGCTAAGGGACAGCTAAATTCACCCCTCCACTTT.

Many counts were recorded for this clonotype. The chain has TRBV24-1 and TRBJ2-2; D not certain. Trimming shortened V by 2 bases and J by 6 bases, and 15 bases separated the two germline ends. This CDR3 has 16 residues. Germline V gene data show CDR1 as KGHDR and CDR2 as SFDVKD. The CDR3 loop reads CATSDSTALGPGELFF. The CDR3 DNA reads TGTGCCACCAGTGATTCGACGGCCCTAGGACCCGGGGAGCTGTTTTTT.

This clonotype is medium-sized. The V gene is TRBV20-1, the J gene TRBJ2-7; 8 bases match TRBD2. The ends lost 4 bases at V and 3 bases at J; junction bases unmatched: 2. CDR3 size: 12 residues. Germline CDR1 is DFQATT and CDR2 is SNEGSKA (reference sequence). The chain's CDR3 is CSAIAGGYEQYF. In nucleotides, the CDR3 is TGCAGTGCTATTGCGGGGGGCTACGAGCAGTACTTC.

This clonotype came up many times. The chain recombines TRBV7-2 with TRBJ2-3; a possible D gene is TRBD1 (6 bases). Germline values: CDR1 SGHTA, CDR2 FQGNSA. The CDR3 extends over 16 amino acids. Trimming removed 5 bases from V and 1 base from J, with 16 bases in between. CDR3 in amino acids: CASSRNRVAGTDTQYF. CDR3 nucleotide sequence: TGTGCCAGCAGCCGAAACAGGGTCGCTGGCACAGATACGCAGTATTTT.

This clonotype came up many times. The chain uses TRBV6-5 and TRBJ2-7, with TRBD1 as a possible D gene (5 bases). CDR1 and CDR2 (germline): MNHEY, SVGAGI. The CDR3 covers 14 residues. V dropped 5 bases and J dropped 4 bases, with 15 bases sitting between them. CDR3 sequence: CASSEWTPVYEQYF. CDR3 coding DNA: TGTGCCAGCAGTGAGTGGACACCTGTTTACGAGCAGTACTTC.

This clonotype was found many times. The genes are TRBV20-1 and TRBJ2-3; TRBD2 aligns across 12 bases. V lost 7 bases and J lost 4; bases outside the gene matches: 9. The CDR3 is 15 residues long. The V gene's germline CDR1 is DFQATT and CDR2 SNEGSKA (reference sequence). The CDR3 protein is CSGVTSGGYSDTQYF. DNA for the CDR3: TGCAGTGGCGTCACTAGCGGGGGGTACTCAGATACGCAGTATTTT.

This clonotype was recorded at least ten times. The rearrangement links TRBV12-3 or TRBV12-4 to TRBJ1-4; D ambiguous. Trimming stripped 3 bases from V and 3 bases from J, with 5 bases between. This CDR3 is 13 amino acids long. For the CDR3, the DNA is TGTGCCAGCAGTTTCAGGCCTAATGAAAAACTGTTTTTT. This sequence encodes CASSFRPNEKLFF.

This clonotype was found many times. The rearrangement joins TRBV7-7 to TRBJ2-2; D not resolved. In germline, CDR1 is SSHAT, CDR2 FNYEAQ (reference sequence). This CDR3 is 13 amino acids long. Trimming cost V 4 bases and J 7 bases, with 10 bases left between them. The CDR3 nucleotides are TGTGCCAGCAGCTCCTACCTCGGCGGGGAGCTGTTTTTT. As protein: CASSSYLGGELFF. Full variable domain (outside the CDR3, taken from reference TRBV7-7 and TRBJ2-2): GAGVSQSPRYKVTKRGQDVTLRCDPISSHATLYWYQQALGQGPEFLTYFNYEAQPDKSGLPSDRFSAERPEGSISTLTIQRTEQRDSAMYRCASSSYLGGELFFGEGSRLTVL.

This clonotype was counted many times. The gene calls are TRBV5-1 and TRBJ2-3; D might be TRBD1 (6 bases). Germline loops: CDR1 SGHRS, CDR2 YFSETQ. The CDR3 totals 16 residues. The V and J ends lost 5 bases and 2 bases respectively, with 18 bases between them. CDR3 sequence: CASRDPNRVLTDTQYF. The DNA for the CDR3 is TGCGCCAGCAGGGACCCGAACAGGGTTCTCACAGATACGCAGTATTTT.

At least ten counts were recorded for this clonotype. CDR3 DNA: TGCGCCAGCAGCTTGCAGGGGGTAGGCACTGAAGCTTTCTTT. Amino acid sequence: CASSLQGVGTEAFF. The rearrangement links TRBV5-1 to TRBJ1-1; 7 bases line up with TRBD1. The CDR3 has 14 amino acids. V dropped 1 base and J dropped 4; count of bases not matched to a gene: 4. The germline gives CDR1 SGHRS, CDR2 YFSETQ. The complete variable domain, with remaining parts taken from reference TRBV5-1 and TRBJ1-1, reads KAGVTQTPRYLIKTRGQQVTLSCSPISGHRSVSWYQQTPGQGLQFLFEYFSETQRNKGNFPGRFSGRQFSNSRSEMNVSTLELGDSALYLCASSLQGVGTEAFFGQGTRLTVV.